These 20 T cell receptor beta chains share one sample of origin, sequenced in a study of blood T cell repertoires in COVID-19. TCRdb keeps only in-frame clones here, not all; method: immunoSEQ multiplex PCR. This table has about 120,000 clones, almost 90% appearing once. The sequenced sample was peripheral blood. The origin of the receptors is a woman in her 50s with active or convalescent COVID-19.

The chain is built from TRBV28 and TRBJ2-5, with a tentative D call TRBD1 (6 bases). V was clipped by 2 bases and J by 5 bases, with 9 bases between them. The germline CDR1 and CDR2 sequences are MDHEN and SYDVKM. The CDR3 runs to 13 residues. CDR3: CASSLRGSETQYF. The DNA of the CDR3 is TGTGCCAGCAGTTTAAGGGGGTCTGAGACCCAGTACTTC.

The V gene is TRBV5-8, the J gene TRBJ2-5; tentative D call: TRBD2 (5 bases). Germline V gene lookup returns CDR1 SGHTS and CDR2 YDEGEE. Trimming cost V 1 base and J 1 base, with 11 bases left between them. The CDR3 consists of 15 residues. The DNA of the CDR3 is TGTGCCAGCAGCTTGCGGCAGGCGGGCCAAGAGACCCAGTACTTC. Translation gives CASSLRQAGQETQYF.

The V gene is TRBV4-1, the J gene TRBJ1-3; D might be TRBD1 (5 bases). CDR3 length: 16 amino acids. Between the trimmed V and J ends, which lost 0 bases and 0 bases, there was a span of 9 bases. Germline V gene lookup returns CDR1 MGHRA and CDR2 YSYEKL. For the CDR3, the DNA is TGCGCCAGCAGCCAAGATAACAGGTACTCTGGAAACACCATATATTTT. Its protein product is CASSQDNRYSGNTIYF.

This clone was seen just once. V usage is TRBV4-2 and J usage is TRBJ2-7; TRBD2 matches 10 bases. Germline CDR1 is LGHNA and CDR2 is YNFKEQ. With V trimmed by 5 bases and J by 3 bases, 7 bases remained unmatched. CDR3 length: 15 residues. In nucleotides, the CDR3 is TGTGCCAGCAGCAACCAAGCGGGAGGGGTCTACGAGCAGTACTTC. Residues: CASSNQAGGVYEQYF.

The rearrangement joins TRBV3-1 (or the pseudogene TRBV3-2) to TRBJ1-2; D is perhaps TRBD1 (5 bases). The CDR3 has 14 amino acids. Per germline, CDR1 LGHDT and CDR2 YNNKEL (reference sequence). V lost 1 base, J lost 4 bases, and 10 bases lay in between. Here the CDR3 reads CASSQAAGPYGYTF. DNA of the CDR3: TGTGCCAGCAGCCAAGCCGCAGGGCCCTATGGCTACACCTTC.

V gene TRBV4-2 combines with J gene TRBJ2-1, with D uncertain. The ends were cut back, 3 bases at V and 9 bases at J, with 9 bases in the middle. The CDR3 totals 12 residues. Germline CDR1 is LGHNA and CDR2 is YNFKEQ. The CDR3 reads CASSHERIEQFF. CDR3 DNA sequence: TGTGCCAGCAGCCATGAGAGGATTGAGCAGTTCTTC.

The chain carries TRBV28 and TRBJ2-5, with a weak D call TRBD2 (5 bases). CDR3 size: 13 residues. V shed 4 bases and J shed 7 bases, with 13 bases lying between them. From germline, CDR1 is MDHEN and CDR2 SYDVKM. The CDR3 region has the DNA TGTGCCAGCAGTTCCGGGTCCCGGGGGACCCAGTACTTC. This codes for CASSSGSRGTQYF. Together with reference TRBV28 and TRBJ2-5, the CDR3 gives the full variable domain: DVKVTQSSRYLVKRTGEKVFLECVQDMDHENMFWYRQDPGLGLRLIYFSYDVKMKEKGDIPEGYSVSREKKERFSLILESASTNQTSMYLCASSSGSRGTQYFGPGTRLLVL.

The DNA for the CDR3 is TGTGCCAGCAGCAATTGGAACTGCGGATACACAGATACGCAGTATTTT. Residues: CASSNWNCGYTDTQYF. The chain joins TRBV21-1 to TRBJ2-3; the table's D gene call, TRBD2, was not cross checked with the DNA. TRBV21-1 is recorded as a pseudogene. This CDR3 is 16 amino acids long.

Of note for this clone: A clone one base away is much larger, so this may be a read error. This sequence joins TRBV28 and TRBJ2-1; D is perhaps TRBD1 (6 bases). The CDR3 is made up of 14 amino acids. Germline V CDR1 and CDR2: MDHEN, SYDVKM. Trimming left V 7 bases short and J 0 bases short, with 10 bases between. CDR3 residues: CASNRGSSYNEQFF. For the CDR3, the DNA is TGTGCCAGCAATAGGGGGAGCTCCTACAATGAGCAGTTCTTC.

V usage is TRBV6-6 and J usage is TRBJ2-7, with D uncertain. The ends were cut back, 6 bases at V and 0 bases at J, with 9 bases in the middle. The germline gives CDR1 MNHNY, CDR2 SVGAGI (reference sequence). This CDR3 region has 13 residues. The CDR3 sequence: CASSRLSSYEQYF. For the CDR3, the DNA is TGTGCCAGCAGCAGACTCAGCTCCTACGAGCAGTACTTC.

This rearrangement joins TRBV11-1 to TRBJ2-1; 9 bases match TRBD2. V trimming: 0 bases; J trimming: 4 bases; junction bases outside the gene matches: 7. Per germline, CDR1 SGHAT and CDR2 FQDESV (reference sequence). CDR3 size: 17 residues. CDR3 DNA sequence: TGTGCCAGCAGCTTAGCGGTCGGGACTAGCCTATACAATGAGCAGTTCTTC. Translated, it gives CASSLAVGTSLYNEQFF.

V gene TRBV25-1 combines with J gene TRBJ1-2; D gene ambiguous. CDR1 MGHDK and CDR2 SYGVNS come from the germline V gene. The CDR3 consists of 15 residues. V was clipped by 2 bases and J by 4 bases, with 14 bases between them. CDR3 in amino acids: CASSEPAAEFYGYTF. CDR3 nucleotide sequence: TGTGCCAGCAGTGAACCCGCGGCTGAGTTCTATGGCTACACCTTC.

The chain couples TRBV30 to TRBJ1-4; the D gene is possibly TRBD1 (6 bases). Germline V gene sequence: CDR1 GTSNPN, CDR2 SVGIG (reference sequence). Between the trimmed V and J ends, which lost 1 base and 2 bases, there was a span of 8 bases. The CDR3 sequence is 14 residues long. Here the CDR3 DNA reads TGTGCCTGGAGTGGACAGGATACTAATGAAAAACTGTTTTTT. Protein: CAWSGQDTNEKLFF.

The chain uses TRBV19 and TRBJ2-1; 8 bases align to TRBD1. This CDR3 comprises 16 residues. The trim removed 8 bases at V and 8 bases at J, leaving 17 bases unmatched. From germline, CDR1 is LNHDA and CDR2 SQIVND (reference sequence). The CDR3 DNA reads TGTGCCAGTGCCCTGCAGGGGGCGGCCCTAATTGATGAGCAGTTCTTC. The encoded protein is CASALQGAALIDEQFF.

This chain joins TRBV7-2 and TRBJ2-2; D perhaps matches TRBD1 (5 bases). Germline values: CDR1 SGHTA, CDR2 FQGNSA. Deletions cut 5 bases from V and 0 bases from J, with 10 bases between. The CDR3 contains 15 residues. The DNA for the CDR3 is TGTGCCAGCAGCAATCAGGGAACGAACACCGGGGAGCTGTTTTTT. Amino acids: CASSNQGTNTGELFF.

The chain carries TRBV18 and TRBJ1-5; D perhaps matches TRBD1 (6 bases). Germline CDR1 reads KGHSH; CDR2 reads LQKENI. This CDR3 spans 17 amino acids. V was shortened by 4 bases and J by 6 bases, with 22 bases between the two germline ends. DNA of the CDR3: TGTGCCAGCTCACAAAAGGTCAGCGGGGGGCGAGGTCAGCCCCAGCATTTT. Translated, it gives CASSQKVSGGRGQPQHF.

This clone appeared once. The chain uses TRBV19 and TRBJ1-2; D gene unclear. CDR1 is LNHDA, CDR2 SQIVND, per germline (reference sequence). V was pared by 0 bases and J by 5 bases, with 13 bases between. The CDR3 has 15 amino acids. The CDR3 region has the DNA TGTGCCAGTAGTATAGATCTTCAAGGGAGATATGGCTACACCTTC. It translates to CASSIDLQGRYGYTF.

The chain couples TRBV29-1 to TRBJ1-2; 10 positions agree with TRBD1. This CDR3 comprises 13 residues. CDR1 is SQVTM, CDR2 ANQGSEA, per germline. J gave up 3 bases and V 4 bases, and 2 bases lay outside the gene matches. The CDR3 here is CSVVGQGDYGYTF. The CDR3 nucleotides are TGCAGCGTTGTTGGACAGGGGGACTATGGCTACACCTTC.

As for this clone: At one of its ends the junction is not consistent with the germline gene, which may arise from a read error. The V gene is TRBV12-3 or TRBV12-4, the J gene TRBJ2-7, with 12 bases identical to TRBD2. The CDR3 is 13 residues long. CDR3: CASREGLAGQNFF. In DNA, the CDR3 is TGTGCCAGCAGGGAGGGACTAGCGGGTCAGAACTTCTTC.

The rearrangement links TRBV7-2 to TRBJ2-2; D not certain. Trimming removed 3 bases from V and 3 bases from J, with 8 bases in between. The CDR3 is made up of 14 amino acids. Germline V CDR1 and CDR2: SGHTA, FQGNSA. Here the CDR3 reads CASSFSRDTGELFF. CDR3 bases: TGTGCCAGCAGCTTCTCTAGAGACACCGGGGAGCTGTTTTTT.